A single sample is the source of the 3 T cell receptor beta chains below, sequenced in a study of blood T cell repertoires in COVID-19. Clones were sequenced by immunoSEQ multiplex PCR, and TCRdb holds only the in-frame ones, with some missing. Altogether about 200,000 clones are present, roughly 75% being singletons, with the ten largest covering roughly 6%. The sample was peripheral blood. These receptors all stem from an older woman with acute or convalescent COVID-19.

The genes are TRBV5-1 and TRBJ2-2; possible D gene TRBD2, 6 bases. With 2 bases removed from V and 4 bases from J, the gap between germline ends came to 12 bases. The CDR3 length is 15 residues. The V gene's germline CDR1 is SGHRS and CDR2 YFSETQ. The CDR3 DNA reads TGCGCCAGCAGCTTTGGAGGGTTAGGCACCGGGGAGCTGTTTTTT. Protein sequence: CASSFGGLGTGELFF.

J is TRBJ1-1 and V is TRBV2; 11 bases map to TRBD1. Germline CDR1 SNHLY, CDR2 FYNNEI. CDR3 length: 16 amino acids. The V gene end was trimmed by 5 bases and the J gene end by 5 bases; junction bases not matched to a gene: 10. In nucleotides, the CDR3 is TGTGCCAGCAGTCCGTTAACCGGGACAGGGGGTACTGAAGCTTTCTTT. Protein: CASSPLTGTGGTEAFF.

This chain connects TRBV29-1 to TRBJ1-2, with a possible D match to TRBD1 (5 bases). V was trimmed by 7 bases and J by 4 bases, leaving 22 bases between them. Germline V CDR1 and CDR2: SQVTM, ANQGSEA. The CDR3 sequence is 15 residues long. CDR3 in amino acids: CSANVGGGDSYGYTF. The CDR3 nucleotides read TGCAGCGCCAATGTCGGGGGTGGGGATAGCTATGGCTACACCTTC. Variable domain in full (rest from reference TRBV29-1 and TRBJ1-2): SAVISQKPSRDICQRGTSLTIQCQVDSQVTMMFWYRQQPGQSLTLIATANQGSEATYESGFVIDKFPISRPNLTFSTLTVSNMSPEDSSIYLCSANVGGGDSYGYTFGSGTRLTVV.